This T cell receptor beta chain was recorded in a study of blood T cell repertoires in COVID-19. Sequencing was performed with immunoSEQ multiplex PCR; in TCRdb, only in-frame clones are kept and a portion is missing. The sample consists of a few hundred thousand clones, 65% to 90% of them appearing once. Per germline, CDR1 LGHNA and CDR2 YSLEER. The CDR3 covers 15 residues. V lost 1 base to trimming and J lost 5 bases; unmatched junction nucleotides: 7. The rearrangement uses TRBV4-3 and TRBJ1-1; 7 positions agree with TRBD1. The specimen sequenced was PBMCs or T cells enriched from blood (not recorded which). The sequence derives from a man aged 35 to 55 who had recovered from COVID-19. This CDR3 is CASSQGQGVGTEAFF. CDR3 in DNA: TGCGCCAGCAGCCAAGGACAGGGAGTAGGGACTGAAGCTTTCTTT.